This T cell receptor beta chain was observed in a study of cytomegalovirus exposure and HLA in healthy donors. Overall study: Early on, a data release was issued that held roughly 80 million unique TCRs from HLA-typed donors. Study results and limitations: As a later analysis revealed, the rate of TCR association differed by HLA locus, with DRB1 most and HLA-C fewest.

This CDR3 is 18 amino acids long. PCR involved 60 Vbeta and 13 Jbeta primers. Sequencing was performed with immunoSEQ multiplex PCR; in TCRdb, only in-frame clones are kept and a portion is missing. The data include 150,000 to 200,000 clones; the top ten clones carry roughly 2%. Concerning this clone: Antigen specificity is unknown.

Although they were nominally healthy when sampled, donors likely had unrecorded immune exposures. The chain links TRBV21-1 to TRBJ2-7; TRBD2, as called in the table, went unchecked against the DNA. TRBV21-1 represents a pseudogene. The specimen sequenced was PBMCs. The TCR originated in a man between 25 and 39 years old in good health and CMV-seronegative. CDR3: CASSKAPSGRKGLPEQYF. In DNA form, the CDR3 reads TGTGCCAGCAGCAAAGCGCCTAGCGGGAGGAAGGGGCTTCCCGAGCAGTACTTC.